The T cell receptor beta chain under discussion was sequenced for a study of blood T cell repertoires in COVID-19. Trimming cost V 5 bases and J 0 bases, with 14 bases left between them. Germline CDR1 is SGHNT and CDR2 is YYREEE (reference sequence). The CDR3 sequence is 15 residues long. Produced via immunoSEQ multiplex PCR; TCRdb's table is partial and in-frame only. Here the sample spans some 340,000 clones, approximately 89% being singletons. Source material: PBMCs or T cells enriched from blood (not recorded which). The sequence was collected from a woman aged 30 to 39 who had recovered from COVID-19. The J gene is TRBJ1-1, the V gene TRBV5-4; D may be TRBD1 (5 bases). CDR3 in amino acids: CASSSSGGMNTEAFF. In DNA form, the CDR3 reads TGTGCCAGCAGTTCGTCGGGGGGTATGAACACTGAAGCTTTCTTT. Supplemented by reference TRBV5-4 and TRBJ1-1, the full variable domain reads ETGVTQSPTHLIKTRGQQVTLRCSSQSGHNTVSWYQQALGQGPQFIFQYYREEENGRGNFPPRFSGLQFPNYSSELNVNALELDDSALYLCASSSSGGMNTEAFFGQGTRLTVV.